The clone carrying this T cell receptor (beta chain) was found a few times. What it binds is unknown. This specimen belongs to a study of T cell repertoires in cytomegalovirus infection. General study findings and limits: Carriers of CMV and the relevant HLA type were discriminated by public TCR beta frequency. The response measured ex vivo was dominated by TCR beta clonotypes (HLA-C-restricted and CMV-specific).

TCRdb used MiXCR to reprocess the reads, holding one entry per CDR3 protein. The table records roughly 800,000 distinct CDR3 sequences, 25% to 30% of them present only once. Germline V gene data show CDR1 as MNHEY and CDR2 as SMNVEV (reference sequence). Trimming removed 1 base at V and 2 bases at J, with 17 bases between. This CDR3 has 17 amino acids. The receptor was isolated from a human donor in good health (CMV status not recorded). Some clones in this sample may be carry-over from other donors' samples. The specimen was cultured CD8+ T cells from PBMCs, collected from culture after CMV antigen stimulation. This chain uses TRBV27 with TRBJ1-2, with a weak D call TRBD1 (6 bases). CDR3 protein: CASSLFPRDIPNYGYTF. The CDR3 DNA sequence: TGTGCCAGCAGTTTATTTCCCAGGGACATACCAAACTATGGCTACACCTTC.